Listed below are T cell receptor beta chains from one sample, sequenced in a study of T-cell reconstitution after alpha-beta-depleted transplantation in children. TCRdb re-derived calls from the PCR reads in MiXCR, one entry per CDR3 protein. In the table there are about 200,000 distinct CDR3 sequences, about 6% of which are singletons. The sequencing used PBMCs, collected before TCRalphabeta/CD19-depleted stem cell transplant. The origin of the receptors is a girl under three years old with combined immunodeficiency, due to receive a stem cell transplant. The CDR3 runs from the conserved cysteine through the conserved F or W. Each record gives: V gene, clone size, D gene, J gene, CDR3 DNA, CDR3 protein. A D gene is named only where the DNA matches it firmly. Not every row has a clone size; where given, it reads once, few, many or a size class.

>TRBV5-6|many|NA|TRBJ1-1
TGTGCCAGCAGCTCAGGGTTGAACACTGAAGCTTTCTTT
CASSSGLNTEAFF
>TRBV7-6|many|NA|TRBJ2-3
TGTGCCAGCAGCTTAGCGCTTCTTCCGGCGGGAACAAGCACAGATACGCAGTATTTT
CASSLALLPAGTSTDTQYF
>TRBV7-9|many|TRBD1|TRBJ2-7
TGTGCCAGCAGCTCCGGACAGGGCCGCTCCTACGAGCAGTACTTC
CASSSGQGRSYEQYF
>TRBV12-3/TRBV12-4|many|NA|TRBJ2-7
TGTGCCAGCAGTTCCCGAAGCAGGGGGGGAACCTACGAGCAGTACTTC
CASSSRSRGGTYEQYF
>TRBV4-3|many|NA|TRBJ2-1
TGCGCCAGCAGCCAAGATGAAAGCTTCCCGACCGCTGAGCAGTTCTTC
CASSQDESFPTAEQFF
>TRBV28|many|NA|TRBJ2-7
TGTGCCAGCAGTTTATATGGAGGAGGGTCAACCTACGAGCAGTACTTC
CASSLYGGGSTYEQYF
>TRBV3-1|many|TRBD2|TRBJ2-1
TGTGCCAGCAGCCAAGATTCGCTAGCGGGGGTTTCCTACAATGAGCAGTTCTTC
CASSQDSLAGVSYNEQFF
>TRBV29-1|many|NA|TRBJ2-1
TGCAGCGTCACCCGGGAATCACAGTTCTTC
CSVTRESQFF
>TRBV7-7|many|NA|TRBJ2-2
TGTGCTAGCAGCTTAGCCCCGTTTGGGGACGCGAACACCGGGGAGCTGTTTTTT
CASSLAPFGDANTGELFF
>TRBV20-1|many|TRBD1|TRBJ1-2
TGCAGTGCTACGCACAGGGGAACGGGGACCTTC
CSATHRGTGTF
>TRBV6-2/TRBV6-3|many|NA|TRBJ1-1
TGTGCCAGCAGTCCTTCTTTTGGAGCCCCGAACACTGAAGCTTTCTTT
CASSPSFGAPNTEAFF
>TRBV14|many|NA|TRBJ2-7
TGTGCCAGCAGCCAAGATCGGATCTACGAGCAGTACTTC
CASSQDRIYEQYF
>TRBV29-1|many|NA|TRBJ2-5
TGCAGCGTTGAAGATTCCGTGGTGCGAGGGGAGACCCAGTACTTC
CSVEDSVVRGETQYF
>TRBV12-3/TRBV12-4|many|TRBD1|TRBJ2-7
TGTGCCAGCAGCTGGGACAGGTCCTACGAGCAGTACTTC
CASSWDRSYEQYF
>TRBV11-3|many|TRBD2|TRBJ2-1
TGTGCCAGCAGCTTAGATAGCGGGGCATACAATGAGCAGTTCTTC
CASSLDSGAYNEQFF
>TRBV12-3/TRBV12-4|many|NA|TRBJ2-3
TGTGCCAGCGGAGACGTGGTGTCCACTTACACAGATACGCAGTATTTT
CASGDVVSTYTDTQYF
>TRBV12-3/TRBV12-4|many|NA|TRBJ2-1
TGTGCCAGCAGTTTATTGGGCTACAATGAGCAGTTCTTC
CASSLLGYNEQFF
>TRBV6-5|many|TRBD2|TRBJ2-7
TGTGCCAGCAGTTACGCCGGGACTAGGATTCACGAGCAGTACTTC
CASSYAGTRIHEQYF
>TRBV2|many|NA|TRBJ2-3
TGTGCCAGCAGTGAGGGGGCGTGGGGAGATACGCAGTATTTT
CASSEGAWGDTQYF
>TRBV7-2|many|NA|TRBJ2-1
TGTGCCAGCACCTCGATACCAGACGACTACAATGAGCAGTTCTTC
CASTSIPDDYNEQFF
>TRBV12-3/TRBV12-4|many|NA|TRBJ2-1
TGTGCCAGCAGTCCTCAGGGGTACTCCTACAATGAGCAGTTCTTC
CASSPQGYSYNEQFF
>TRBV14|few|NA|TRBJ1-1
TGTGCCAGCAGCCAAGACCTGGGGGGAACAACTGAAGCTTTCTTT
CASSQDLGGTTEAFF
>TRBV5-1|few|TRBD1|TRBJ2-5
TGCGCCAGCAGCCTGGTAGAATATGATGACAGGGAAAAGACCCAGTACTTC
CASSLVEYDDREKTQYF
>TRBV5-6|many|NA|TRBJ2-7
TGTGCCAGCAGCTTTGGGAGCTTCTACGAGCAGTACTTC
CASSFGSFYEQYF
>TRBV20-1|many|NA|TRBJ2-4
TGCAGTGCTAGAGATCCCAGGAATCCGGAGGCAAGGGCTCAGTACTTC
CSARDPRNPEARAQYF
>TRBV20-1|NA|NA|TRBJ2-7
TGCAGTGGCGGGGCAGGGACCCACTACGAGCAGTACTTC
CSGGAGTHYEQYF
>TRBV29-1|many|TRBD2|TRBJ2-3
TGCAGCTCATCTAGCGGGGCTTTGACAGATACGCAGTATTTT
CSSSSGALTDTQYF
>TRBV2|NA|TRBD2|TRBJ2-7
TGTGCCAGCAGTGAAGGGTATGGGAGCGGGGGATCCTACGAGCAGTACTTC
CASSEGYGSGGSYEQYF
>TRBV4-3|NA|NA|TRBJ2-7
TGCGCCAGCAGCCAAGGACCGATGCCCTCCATCCGCTACGAGCAGTACTTC
CASSQGPMPSIRYEQYF
>TRBV4-3|many|NA|TRBJ1-2
TGCGCCAGCAGCCGAGTACCGCCAGGGACCTATGGCTACACCTTC
CASSRVPPGTYGYTF
>TRBV29-1|many|NA|TRBJ2-2
TGCAGCGTTGAATTAGGACTCCTCACCGGGGAGCTGTTTTTT
CSVELGLLTGELFF
>TRBV5-5|few|NA|TRBJ2-1
TGTGCCAGCAGCTTGGCGCCAGAATACAATGAGCAGTTCTTC
CASSLAPEYNEQFF
>TRBV9|many|NA|TRBJ2-2
TGTGCCAGCAGCCGCCTCGGTTCGAACACCGGGGAGCTGTTTTTT
CASSRLGSNTGELFF
>TRBV28|many|NA|TRBJ2-1
TGTGCCAGCAGTTTATTGGGGTTGGAGTTCTTC
CASSLLGLEFF
>TRBV9|many|NA|TRBJ1-1
TGTGCCAGCAGCGTAGTCGCAGGGCGGCCCACTGAAGCTTTCTTT
CASSVVAGRPTEAFF
>TRBV7-9|NA|TRBD1|TRBJ2-7
TGTGCCAGCGGATTGGGACAGGACTACGAGCAGTACTTC
CASGLGQDYEQYF
>TRBV19|NA|TRBD2|TRBJ2-7
TGTGCCAGTAGCCCCTTGCCGGGACTAGCGGGCTATTTTTACGAGCAGTACTTC
CASSPLPGLAGYFYEQYF
>TRBV28|many|TRBD2|TRBJ2-7
TGTGCCAGCAGTTCCCCGGGACTAGCGGGACTGTACTTC
CASSSPGLAGLYF
>TRBV11-2|many|TRBD1|TRBJ2-1
TGTGCCAGCAGTCTTAGAAGGGGACAGGGAGGAGAGCAGTTCTTC
CASSLRRGQGGEQFF
>TRBV6-6|many|NA|TRBJ1-5
TGTGCCAGCAGTTTATCGGGGATTGTACAGCATTTT
CASSLSGIVQHF
>TRBV7-6|many|NA|TRBJ1-1
TGTGCCAGCAGGCCGGCTGGGGGCGCGAACACTGAAGCTTTCTTT
CASRPAGGANTEAFF
>TRBV7-2|few|TRBD2|TRBJ2-7
TGTGCCAGCAGCTTCGGTCCGGGACTAGCGACCTACGAGCAGTACTTC
CASSFGPGLATYEQYF
>TRBV18|NA|TRBD2|TRBJ2-3
TGTGCCAGCTCATCGAGAGCGGGGGACACAGATACGCAGTATTTT
CASSSRAGDTDTQYF
>TRBV10-2|many|NA|TRBJ2-1
TGCGCCAGGGCAGACTCCCTGAGCTCCTACAATGAGCAGTTCTTC
CARADSLSSYNEQFF
>TRBV5-1|many|NA|TRBJ2-1
TGCGCCAGCAGCTTGGCCTTTTTGTTCGCGGCGGGTGAGCAGTTCTTC
CASSLAFLFAAGEQFF
>TRBV20-1|many|TRBD2|TRBJ2-7
TGCAGTGCTCAGGGACTAGTCTACGAGCAGTACTTC
CSAQGLVYEQYF
>TRBV11-2|many|NA|TRBJ2-1
TGTGCCAGCAGCTTAACGGGAGACATAAATGAGCAGTTCTTC
CASSLTGDINEQFF